This TCR beta chain emerged from a study of spatial heterogeneity in lung cancer. Study-level background: Each distinct TCR and UMI combination averaged more than ten appearances in raw reads.

TCRdb reprocessed the 5' RACE reads via MiXCR and lists one record per CDR3 protein. The sample yields about 7,900 distinct CDR3 sequences, 4% to 5% seen once. Sample time point: sample taken at primary tumor resection. Trimming took off 0 bases at V and 2 bases at J, with 18 bases between the two ends. The CDR3 extends over 18 amino acids. Germline lookup yields CDR1 LNHNV and CDR2 YYDKDF (reference sequence). This chain uses TRBV15 with TRBJ2-3; TRBD1 is a possible D gene (5 bases). Sequenced here: PBMCs, sampled at surgery. This TCR derives from a male donor with early-stage non-small cell lung cancer. The CDR3 reads CATSRDYRGDAITDTQYF. CDR3 nucleotides: TGTGCCACCAGCAGAGATTATAGGGGCGACGCTATCACAGATACGCAGTATTTT.